This TCR beta chain was recorded in a study of beta chain features in type 1 diabetes. Study-level findings and limits: Using cDNA template may skew counts toward highly expressing activated cells. TCRB CDR3s were moderately but significantly shorter in Type 1 diabetes patients in all four CD4+ subsets.

As for this clone: Its antigen is as yet unknown.

The CDR3 sequence is 13 residues long. Per germline, CDR1 SGHTA and CDR2 FQGTGA. The V segment lost 5 bases and the J segment 5 bases; nucleotides outside the gene matches: 3. Sequencing targeted expressed TCRB transcripts, as all isolated RNA had been reverse transcribed. Data came from immunoSEQ multiplex PCR; TCRdb stores just in-frame clones and leaves some out. This sample has roughly 100,000 clones, with approximately 30% found just once. The sequencing input was central memory CD4+ T cells from blood. The receptor was derived from a woman between 18 and 29 years old with type 1 diabetes. The chain couples TRBV7-3 to TRBJ2-5, with TRBD2 identical over 9 bases. CDR3: CASSRGLAETQYF. Here the CDR3 DNA reads TGTGCCAGCAGCCGCGGACTAGCGGAGACCCAGTACTTC.